These 24 T cell receptor beta chains originate from one sample sequenced in a study of cytomegalovirus exposure and HLA in healthy donors. Primers for the PCR totalled 60 Vbeta and 13 Jbeta. Repertoires were generated with immunoSEQ multiplex PCR, while TCRdb's copy carries only in-frame clones and drops some. The sample shows 100,000 to 150,000 clones, about 81% of them seen only once. Specimen: PBMCs. These receptors all come from a woman aged 50 to 60 in good health and CMV-seropositive.

This chain links TRBV27 with TRBJ1-2; 7 nucleotides line up with TRBD1. V lost 5 bases to trimming and J lost 4 bases; unmatched junction nucleotides: 13. CDR1 and CDR2 from the germline V gene are MNHEY and SMNVEV (reference sequence). This CDR3 region has 16 residues. CDR3 in DNA: TGTGCCAGCAGTCTACGACAACAGGGGTGGGGCTATGGCTACACCTTC. It encodes CASSLRQQGWGYGYTF.

V and J are TRBV5-1 and TRBJ2-2; D is ambiguous. Germline V gene lookup returns CDR1 SGHRS and CDR2 YFSETQ. Trimming took 3 bases from V and 0 from J, leaving 6 bases between them. The CDR3 is 14 residues long. The CDR3, as DNA: TGCGCCAGCAGCTCTGGAGCGAACACCGGGGAGCTGTTTTTT. This codes for CASSSGANTGELFF.

This clone occurred once. The chain recombines TRBV27 with TRBJ2-1, with 8 bases aligning to TRBD2. J gave up 3 bases and V 6 bases, and 7 bases lay outside the gene matches. CDR1 is MNHEY and CDR2 is SMNVEV in the germline V gene (reference sequence). The CDR3 extends over 15 amino acids. CDR3 protein: CASRFAGGDYNEQFF. The CDR3 DNA reads TGTGCCAGCAGGTTCGCGGGGGGAGACTACAATGAGCAGTTCTTC.

J is TRBJ1-1 and V is TRBV21-1; TRBD1 is the table's D call, not checked against the DNA. TRBV21-1 is a listed pseudogene. The CDR3 is 17 residues long. The CDR3 DNA reads TGTGCCAGCAGCAAAGTCCCGGGACAGGGGGTCTTAACTGAAGCTTTCTTT. This encodes CASSKVPGQGVLTEAFF.

This clone was seen a handful of times. The V and J genes are TRBV7-9 and TRBJ2-1; 7 positions match TRBD1. This CDR3 spans 15 amino acids. V shed 4 bases, J shed 2 bases, and the junction held 5 bases outside the gene matches. Germline loops: CDR1 SEHNR, CDR2 FQNEAQ (reference sequence). CDR3 amino acids: CASSYPGQTYNEQFF. The CDR3 DNA sequence: TGTGCCAGCAGCTACCCGGGACAGACCTACAATGAGCAGTTCTTC.

This clone was seen only a few times. The V gene is TRBV9, the J gene TRBJ1-2; TRBD1 aligns across 7 bases. V shed 3 bases and J 7 bases; nucleotides not matched to a gene: 12. This CDR3 is built from 15 residues. Germline V gene lookup returns CDR1 SGDLS and CDR2 YYNGEE. The CDR3 region is CASSDPTRGQSGYTF. CDR3 nucleotide sequence: TGTGCCAGCAGCGACCCAACTAGGGGGCAGAGTGGCTACACCTTC.

V gene TRBV7-8 combines with J gene TRBJ1-1; no firm D call. Trimming cost V 2 bases and J 3 bases, with 13 bases left between them. CDR3 length: 15 amino acids. The germline gives CDR1 SGHVS, CDR2 FQNEAQ. This CDR3 reads CASSLSAQMDTEAFF. In DNA, the CDR3 is TGTGCCAGCAGCTTAAGTGCACAGATGGACACTGAAGCTTTCTTT.

The chain combines TRBV28 with TRBJ2-5; 7 nucleotides match TRBD2. CDR3 length: 17 residues. V shed 6 bases and J 5 bases; nucleotides not matched to a gene: 18. Germline CDR1 and CDR2: MDHEN and SYDVKM. The CDR3 bases are TGTGCCAGCAGGGGGTCCGGGACTAAGTTTTTAACCGAGACCCAGTACTTC. Encoded protein: CASRGSGTKFLTETQYF.

The chain recombines TRBV7-2 with TRBJ2-7; 11 bases are shared with TRBD2. Looked up from germline, CDR1 is SGHTA and CDR2 is FQGNSA. Losses at the gene ends were 5 bases for V and 4 bases for J; bases not matched to a gene: 4. The CDR3 loop spans 14 amino acids. CDR3 region: CASSAGLAVYEQYF. CDR3 sequence (DNA): TGTGCCAGCAGCGCGGGACTAGCGGTTTACGAGCAGTACTTC.

The gene calls are TRBV30 and TRBJ2-5; 10 bases fit TRBD1. TRBJ2-7 matches the DNA end more closely, so the J call is doubtful. The CDR3 extends over 13 amino acids. The germline gives CDR1 GTSNPN, CDR2 SVGIG (reference sequence). The CDR3 DNA follows: TGTGCCTGGTCCGGGACAGGGGTCTACGAGCAGTACTTC. Protein sequence: CAWSGTGVYEQYF.

The V call is TRBV7-9, the J call TRBJ2-5; D is unclear. V lost 7 bases, J lost 7 bases, and 16 bases lay in between. The CDR3 has 13 residues. From germline, CDR1 is SEHNR and CDR2 FQNEAQ (reference sequence). CDR3 loop: CASNPNPRVTQYF. As DNA, the CDR3 is TGTGCCAGCAATCCGAACCCGAGAGTGACCCAGTACTTC. Filled out from reference TRBV7-9 and TRBJ2-5, the complete variable domain reads DTGVSQNPRHKITKRGQNVTFRCDPISEHNRLYWYRQTLGQGPEFLTYFQNEAQLEKSRLLSDRFSAERPKGSFSTLEIQRTEQGDSAMYLCASNPNPRVTQYFGPGTRLLVL.

The chain uses TRBV28 and TRBJ2-7; 12 bases line up with TRBD2. Germline CDR1 MDHEN, CDR2 SYDVKM. The V gene end was trimmed by 6 bases and the J gene end by 6 bases; junction bases not matched to a gene: 9. This CDR3 has 15 residues. The DNA of the CDR3 is TGTGCCAGCAGCCCTAGCGGGAGGGCCTTGGCCGAGCAGTACTTC. It specifies CASSPSGRALAEQYF.

The gene calls are TRBV5-4 and TRBJ2-5; TRBD1 aligns across 7 bases. The V gene end was trimmed by 4 bases and the J gene end by 4 bases; junction bases not matched to a gene: 10. There are 15 residues in the CDR3. Per germline, CDR1 SGHNT and CDR2 YYREEE (reference sequence). DNA of the CDR3: TGTGCCAGCAGCCAGATTAGAGGGGGCATAGAGACCCAGTACTTC. Translating gives CASSQIRGGIETQYF.

The chain employs TRBV5-1 and TRBJ2-1; no clear D. V was cut by 4 bases and J by 0 bases, with 11 bases left in between. The CDR3 consists of 15 residues. Germline CDR1 and CDR2: SGHRS and YFSETQ. CDR3 in DNA: TGCGCCAGCAGCCCGCCCCTGAGCTCCTACAATGAGCAGTTCTTC. It is translated as CASSPPLSSYNEQFF.

This clone was counted once. This chain joins TRBV5-6 and TRBJ2-5, with 7 bases matching TRBD1. Germline CDR1 reads SGHDT; CDR2 reads YYEEEE. J gave up 5 bases and V 0 bases, and 4 bases lay outside the gene matches. This CDR3 spans 14 amino acids. The CDR3 coding sequence is TGTGCCAGCAGCTTGGTTAGGGGGCGGGAGACCCAGTACTTC. Translated: CASSLVRGRETQYF.

The chain uses TRBV5-1 and TRBJ2-5, with 9 bases that match TRBD1. Germline V gene data show CDR1 as SGHRS and CDR2 as YFSETQ. The CDR3 spans 16 residues. V gave up 1 base and J gave up 1 base; unmatched junction bases: 5. CDR3 protein: CASSLRGQGVQETQYF. DNA of the CDR3: TGCGCCAGCAGCTTGCGGGGACAGGGTGTCCAAGAGACCCAGTACTTC. The full variable domain, with the rest looked up from reference TRBV5-1 and TRBJ2-5, is KAGVTQTPRYLIKTRGQQVTLSCSPISGHRSVSWYQQTPGQGLQFLFEYFSETQRNKGNFPGRFSGRQFSNSRSEMNVSTLELGDSALYLCASSLRGQGVQETQYFGPGTRLLVL.

The chain has TRBV12-5 and TRBJ1-6, with D possibly matching TRBD1 (5 bases). Germline V gene lookup returns CDR1 LGHNT and CDR2 FRNRAP. This CDR3 comprises 14 residues. V lost 2 bases and J 7 bases, leaving 9 bases between the germline ends. The CDR3 region has the DNA TGTGCTAGTGGTTTGCTAGGGGCCAATTCACCCCTCCACTTT. This codes for CASGLLGANSPLHF.

The chain recombines TRBV11-3 with TRBJ2-3; maybe TRBD2 (5 bases). Trimming removed 5 bases from V and 5 bases from J, with 8 bases in between. The CDR3 totals 12 residues. CDR1 and CDR2 (germline): SGHNT, YENEEA. CDR3 nucleotides: TGTGCCAGCAGCCCTGAGGGAGATACGCAGTATTTT. Its protein product is CASSPEGDTQYF.

The chain links TRBV6-1 to TRBJ1-2, with a weak D call TRBD1 (5 bases). Germline V gene data show CDR1 as MNHNS and CDR2 as SASEGT. The CDR3 covers 15 residues. Between the trimmed V and J ends, which lost 4 bases and 2 bases, there was a span of 14 bases. The CDR3 region is CASSGVGASNYGYTF. For the CDR3, the DNA is TGTGCCAGCAGTGGAGTAGGGGCCTCCAACTATGGCTACACCTTC.

The chain is built from TRBV6-6 and TRBJ2-2, with D maybe TRBD1 (6 bases). Trimming took off 10 bases at V and 0 bases at J, with 12 bases between the two ends. This CDR3 is built from 14 residues. Germline-derived CDR1 and CDR2 are MNHNY and SVGAGI (reference sequence). The CDR3 protein is CANSRTANTGELFF. CDR3 nucleotide sequence: TGTGCCAACAGCCGGACAGCGAACACCGGGGAGCTGTTTTTT.

This clone was detected once. The CDR3 sequence is CASSMHKGPDYGYTF. The CDR3, as DNA: TGTGCCAGTAGTATGCACAAGGGGCCGGACTATGGCTACACCTTC. This chain links TRBV19 with TRBJ1-2, with D perhaps matching TRBD1 (5 bases). This CDR3 comprises 15 residues. The germline CDR1 and CDR2 sequences are LNHDA and SQIVND (reference sequence). Trimming took off 3 bases at V and 3 bases at J, with 14 bases between the two ends.

The J gene is TRBJ1-1, the V gene TRBV5-5; TRBD1 matches 8 bases. This CDR3 is built from 18 residues. With V trimmed by 1 base and J by 0 bases, 11 bases remained unmatched. The germline V gene encodes CDR1 SGHKS and CDR2 YYEKEE (reference sequence). The CDR3 DNA sequence: TGTGCCAGCAGCTTGATCAGGGGGCGTAACGCCATGAACACTGAAGCTTTCTTT. Protein: CASSLIRGRNAMNTEAFF.

The V call is TRBV5-1, the J call TRBJ2-5; 10 bases agree with TRBD2. Germline-derived CDR1 and CDR2 are SGHRS and YFSETQ. This CDR3 has 19 amino acids. J was trimmed by 4 bases and V by 4 bases; bases with no gene match: 19. The CDR3 loop is CASSPRIAAGGGLAETQYF. The CDR3 nucleotides are TGCGCCAGCAGCCCCAGGATTGCAGCGGGAGGGGGACTGGCAGAGACCCAGTACTTC.

The gene calls are TRBV29-1 and TRBJ2-1; possibly TRBD1 for D (5 bases). Germline assignment: CDR1 SQVTM and CDR2 ANQGSEA. The V end lost 8 bases, the J end lost 7 bases, and 21 bases lay between the germline ends. The CDR3 is 14 amino acids. Here the CDR3 DNA reads TGCAGCAGTTCTAGGGGTACCGATTATAATGAGCAGTTCTTC. Its translation is CSSSRGTDYNEQFF.